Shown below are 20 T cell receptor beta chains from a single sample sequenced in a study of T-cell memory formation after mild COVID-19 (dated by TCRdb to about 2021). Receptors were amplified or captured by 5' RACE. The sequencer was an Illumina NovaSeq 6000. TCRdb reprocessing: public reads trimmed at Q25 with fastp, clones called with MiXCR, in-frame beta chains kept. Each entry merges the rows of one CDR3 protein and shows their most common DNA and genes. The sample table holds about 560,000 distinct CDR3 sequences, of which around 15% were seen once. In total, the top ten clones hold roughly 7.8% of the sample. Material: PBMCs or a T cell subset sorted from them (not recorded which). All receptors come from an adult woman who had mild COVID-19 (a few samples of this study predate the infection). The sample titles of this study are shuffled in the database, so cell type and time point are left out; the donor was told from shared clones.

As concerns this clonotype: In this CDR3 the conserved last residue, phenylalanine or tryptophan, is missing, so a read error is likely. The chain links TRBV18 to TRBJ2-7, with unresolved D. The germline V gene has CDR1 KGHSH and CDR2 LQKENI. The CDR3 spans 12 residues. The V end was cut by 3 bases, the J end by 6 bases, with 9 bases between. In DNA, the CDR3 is TGTGCCAGCTCACCGGCCGGACCCGAGCAGTACTTA. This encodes CASSPAGPEQYL.

The CDR3 is CASSGGQGRATEAFF. For the CDR3, the DNA is TGTGCCAGCAGTGGTGGACAGGGTAGGGCCACTGAAGCTTTCTTT. The genes are TRBV12-3 or TRBV12-4 and TRBJ1-1; TRBD1 aligns across 8 bases. The length of the CDR3 is 15 residues. V lost 5 bases to trimming and J lost 4 bases; unmatched junction nucleotides: 9.

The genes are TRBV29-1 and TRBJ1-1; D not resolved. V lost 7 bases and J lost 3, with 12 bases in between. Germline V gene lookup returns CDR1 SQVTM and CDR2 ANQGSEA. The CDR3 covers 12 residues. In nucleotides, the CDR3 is TGCAGCGCCCCGGACTCTTACACTGAAGCTTTCTTT. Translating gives CSAPDSYTEAFF.

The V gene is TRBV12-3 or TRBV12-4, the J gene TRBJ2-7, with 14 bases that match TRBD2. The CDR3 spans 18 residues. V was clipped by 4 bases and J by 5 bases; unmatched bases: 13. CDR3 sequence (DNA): TGTGCCAGCAGTTGGAGACTAGCGGGAGGGCCGGCAGCCCACGAGCAGTACTTC. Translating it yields CASSWRLAGGPAAHEQYF.

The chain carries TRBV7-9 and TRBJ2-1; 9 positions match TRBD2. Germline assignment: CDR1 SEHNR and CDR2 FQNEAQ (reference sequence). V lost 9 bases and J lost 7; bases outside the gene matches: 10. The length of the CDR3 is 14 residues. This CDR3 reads CASEGGGATNEQFF. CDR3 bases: TGTGCCAGTGAGGGCGGGGGGGCCACTAATGAGCAGTTCTTC.

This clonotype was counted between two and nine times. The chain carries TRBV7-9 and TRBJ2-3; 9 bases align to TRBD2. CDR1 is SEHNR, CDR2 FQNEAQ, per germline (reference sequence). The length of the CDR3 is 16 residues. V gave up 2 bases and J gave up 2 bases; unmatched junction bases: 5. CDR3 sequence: CASSLSRLAATDTQYF. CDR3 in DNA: TGTGCCAGCAGCTTATCGCGACTAGCGGCCACAGATACGCAGTATTTT.

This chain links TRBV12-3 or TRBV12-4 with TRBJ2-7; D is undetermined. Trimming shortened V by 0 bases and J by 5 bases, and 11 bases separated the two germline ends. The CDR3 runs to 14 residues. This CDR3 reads CASSLAGNLNEQYF. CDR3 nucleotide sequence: TGTGCCAGCAGTTTAGCGGGAAACCTGAACGAGCAGTACTTC.

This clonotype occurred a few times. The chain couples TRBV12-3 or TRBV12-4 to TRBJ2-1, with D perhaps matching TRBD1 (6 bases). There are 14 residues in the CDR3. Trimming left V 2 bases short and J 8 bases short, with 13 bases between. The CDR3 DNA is TGTGCCAGCAGTTTAAAACAGGGTAGCCATGAGCAGTTCTTC. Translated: CASSLKQGSHEQFF.

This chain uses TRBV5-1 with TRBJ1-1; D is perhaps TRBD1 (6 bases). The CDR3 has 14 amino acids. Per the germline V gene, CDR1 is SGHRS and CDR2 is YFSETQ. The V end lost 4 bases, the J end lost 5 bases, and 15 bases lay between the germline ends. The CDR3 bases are TGCGCCAGCAGCCCGGGGACATCTGGAACTGAAGCTTTCTTT. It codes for CASSPGTSGTEAFF.

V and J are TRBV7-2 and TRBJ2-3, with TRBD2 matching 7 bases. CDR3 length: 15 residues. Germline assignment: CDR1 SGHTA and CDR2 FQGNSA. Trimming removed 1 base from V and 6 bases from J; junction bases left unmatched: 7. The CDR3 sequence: CASSLGSGKVDTQYF. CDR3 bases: TGTGCCAGCAGCTTAGGAAGCGGGAAGGTGGATACGCAGTATTTT.

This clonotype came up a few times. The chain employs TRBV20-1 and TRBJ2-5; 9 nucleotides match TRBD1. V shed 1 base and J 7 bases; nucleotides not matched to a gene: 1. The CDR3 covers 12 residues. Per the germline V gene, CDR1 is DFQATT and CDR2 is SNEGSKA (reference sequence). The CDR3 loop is CSARGQGGTQYF. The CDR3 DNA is TGCAGTGCTAGAGGACAGGGGGGGACCCAGTACTTC.

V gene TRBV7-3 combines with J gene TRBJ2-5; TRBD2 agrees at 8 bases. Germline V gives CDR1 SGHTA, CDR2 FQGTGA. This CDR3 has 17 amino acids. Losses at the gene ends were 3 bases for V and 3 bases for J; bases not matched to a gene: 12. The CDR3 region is CASSLAGGLRRKETQYF. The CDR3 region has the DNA TGTGCCAGCAGCTTGGCGGGAGGTCTCCGGAGAAAAGAGACCCAGTACTTC.

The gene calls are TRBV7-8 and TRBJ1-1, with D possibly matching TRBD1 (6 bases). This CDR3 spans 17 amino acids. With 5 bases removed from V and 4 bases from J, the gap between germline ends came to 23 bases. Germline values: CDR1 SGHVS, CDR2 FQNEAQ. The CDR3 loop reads CASSLGSRGDVGTEAFF. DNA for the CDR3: TGTGCCAGCAGCCTGGGGTCCAGGGGCGACGTCGGCACTGAAGCTTTCTTT.

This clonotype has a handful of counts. CDR3 sequence: CSVEGTIGDTQYF. Written as DNA, the CDR3 is TGCAGCGTTGAAGGAACGATCGGGGATACGCAGTATTTT. The rearrangement links TRBV29-1 to TRBJ2-3; D gene ambiguous. This CDR3 comprises 13 residues. CDR1 and CDR2 (germline): SQVTM, ANQGSEA. V lost 1 base, J lost 6 bases, and 11 bases lay in between.

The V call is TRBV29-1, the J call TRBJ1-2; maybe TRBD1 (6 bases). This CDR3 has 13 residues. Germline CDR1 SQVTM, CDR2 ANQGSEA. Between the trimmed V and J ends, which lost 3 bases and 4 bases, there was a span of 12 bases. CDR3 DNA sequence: TGCAGCGTTGATGTCAGGGGAGGCTATGGCTACACCTTC. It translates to CSVDVRGGYGYTF.

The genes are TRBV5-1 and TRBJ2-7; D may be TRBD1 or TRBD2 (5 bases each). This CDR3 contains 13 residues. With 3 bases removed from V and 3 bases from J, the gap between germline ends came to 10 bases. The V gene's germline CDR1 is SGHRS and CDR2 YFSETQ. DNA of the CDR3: TGCGCCAGCAGCTCGACAGAGGGCTACGAGCAGTACTTC. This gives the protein CASSSTEGYEQYF.

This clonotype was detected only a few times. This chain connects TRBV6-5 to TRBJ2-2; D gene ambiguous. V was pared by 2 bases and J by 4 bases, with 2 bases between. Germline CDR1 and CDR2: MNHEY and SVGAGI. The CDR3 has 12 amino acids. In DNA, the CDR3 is TGTGCCAGCAGTTACCCCACCGGGGAGCTGTTTTTT. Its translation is CASSYPTGELFF.

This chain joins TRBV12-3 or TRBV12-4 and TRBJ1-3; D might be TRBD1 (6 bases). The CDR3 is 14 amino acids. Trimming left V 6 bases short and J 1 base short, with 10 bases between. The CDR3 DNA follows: TGTGCCAGCAGACGACAGGTTTCTGGAAACACCATATATTTT. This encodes CASRRQVSGNTIYF.

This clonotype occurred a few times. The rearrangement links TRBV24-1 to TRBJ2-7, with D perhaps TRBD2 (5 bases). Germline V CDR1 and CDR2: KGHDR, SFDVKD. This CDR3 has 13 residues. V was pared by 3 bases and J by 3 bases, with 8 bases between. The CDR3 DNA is TGTGCCACCAGTGATGGACTGCACTACGAGCAGTACTTC. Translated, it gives CATSDGLHYEQYF.

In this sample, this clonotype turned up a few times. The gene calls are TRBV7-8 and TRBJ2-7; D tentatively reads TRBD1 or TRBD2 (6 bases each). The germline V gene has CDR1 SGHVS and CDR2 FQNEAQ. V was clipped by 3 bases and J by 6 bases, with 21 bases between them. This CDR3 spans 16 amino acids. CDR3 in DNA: TGTGCCAGCAGCTTCATGGGGGATCGGGGGCTGGGCGAGCAGTACTTC. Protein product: CASSFMGDRGLGEQYF.